This T cell receptor (beta chain) was identified during a study of blood T cell repertoires in COVID-19. Study as a whole: PBMCs, B-cell-depleted T cells, or T cells were the source of the cDNA or gDNA that made up the material.

Method: immunoSEQ multiplex PCR; TCRdb's copy keeps in-frame clones and lacks some. The profile shows about 62,000 clones, around nine tenths of them singletons. Germline trimming cut 4 bases from V and 2 bases from J; bases unmatched to any gene: 6. This CDR3 has 16 residues. Germline V lookup: CDR1 KGHSH, CDR2 LQKENI. This rearrangement joins TRBV18 to TRBJ2-3; 10 nucleotides match TRBD2. The receptor was isolated from a man aged 65 to 79 with acute or convalescent COVID-19. Sequencing was carried out using peripheral blood. The CDR3 sequence is CASSRGTSAFTDTQYF. CDR3 bases: TGTGCCAGCTCACGAGGGACTAGCGCTTTCACAGATACGCAGTATTTT.